This T cell receptor (beta chain) came from a study of Tregs in tolerant kidney transplant recipients. Regarding the study as a whole: Validation in larger populations is needed because few patients were studied. This study did not directly address biological reproducibility. Antigen-driven expansion was suggested because donor-specific Tregs expanded more than all Tregs in tolerant patients.

Germline loops: CDR1 MNHEY, CDR2 SMNVEV (reference sequence). This CDR3 contains 19 residues. The V gene end was trimmed by 2 bases and the J gene end by 0 bases; junction bases not matched to a gene: 12. Sequencing was performed with immunoSEQ multiplex PCR; in TCRdb, only in-frame clones are kept and a portion is missing. The table has approximately 67,000 clones, about nine tenths seen once; the top ten hold 10% to 11%. A note on this clone: No antigen is known for it.

CD4+CD25+CD127- Tregs, CD4+CD25- non-Tregs, CD4 and CD8 cells were sorted. This receptor was taken from a human donor who received a combined kidney and bone marrow transplant. V is TRBV27 and J is TRBJ2-1; TRBD2 agrees at 8 bases. Source: CD8+ T cells from blood, taken before the transplant. This CDR3 reads CASSLDRSGGRSSYNEQFF. CDR3 nucleotides: TGTGCCAGCAGTTTAGATCGAAGTGGCGGGAGGAGCTCCTACAATGAGCAGTTCTTC.